The 10 T cell receptor beta chains below all came from one sample that was sequenced in a study of T cell responses to AZD1222 COVID-19 vaccine. TCRdb keeps only in-frame clones here, not all; method: immunoSEQ multiplex PCR. The sample includes 150,000 to 180,000 clones, about 92% of them seen just once. This sample comprised peripheral blood, obtained on day 0 of AZD1222 vaccination. Every receptor here comes from an adult in good health.

The chain uses TRBV18 and TRBJ1-1; unclear D gene. The germline V and J ends were trimmed by 0 bases and 5 bases, with 10 bases remaining between them. Germline assignment: CDR1 KGHSH and CDR2 LQKENI. The CDR3 consists of 14 residues. CDR3 sequence reads: CASSPPSGETEAFF. DNA for the CDR3: TGTGCCAGCTCACCACCTTCCGGGGAGACTGAAGCTTTCTTT.

The chain's CDR3 is CASSIAAGTSYEQYF. CDR3 coding DNA: TGTGCCAGTAGTATAGCAGCGGGGACCTCCTACGAGCAGTACTTC. The chain carries TRBV19 and TRBJ2-7; 7 bases line up with TRBD2. Unmatched junction bases numbered 3, after V lost 1 base and J lost 0 bases. CDR1 is LNHDA, CDR2 SQIVND, per germline (reference sequence). The CDR3 covers 15 residues. The full variable domain, rest sourced from reference TRBV19 and TRBJ2-7, is DGGITQSPKYLFRKEGQNVTLSCEQNLNHDAMYWYRQDPGQGLRLIYYSQIVNDFQKGDIAEGYSVSREKKESFPLTVTSAQKNPTAFYLCASSIAAGTSYEQYFGPGTRLTVT.

The chain uses TRBV5-1 and TRBJ2-3; 8 bases map to TRBD2. With 2 bases clipped from V and 5 bases from J, the junction kept 7 bases outside the gene matches. The CDR3 length is 15 residues. Per the germline V gene, CDR1 is SGHRS and CDR2 is YFSETQ. CDR3 DNA: TGCGCCAGCAGCTTCGTACGGGAGGGAGGAGATACGCAGTATTTT. It codes for CASSFVREGGDTQYF.

The rearrangement joins TRBV7-2 to TRBJ1-5, with 9 bases identical to TRBD1. J was trimmed by 7 bases and V by 5 bases; bases with no gene match: 9. Germline CDR1 SGHTA, CDR2 FQGNSA. CDR3 length: 15 amino acids. CDR3 in amino acids: CASSPGGTGHQPQHF. In nucleotides, the CDR3 is TGTGCCAGCAGCCCAGGGGGGACAGGGCACCAGCCCCAGCATTTT.

This clone was counted a single time. V gene TRBV7-9 combines with J gene TRBJ1-6, with D possibly TRBD1 on 6 matching bases. CDR1 is SEHNR, CDR2 FQNEAQ, per germline (reference sequence). This CDR3 contains 15 residues. The V gene lost 6 bases and the J gene lost 10 bases, with 19 bases spanning the gap. CDR3 DNA sequence: TGTGCCAGCAGTCTCCGGGGGCAGGGTACGTCACCCCTCCACTTT. Its protein product is CASSLRGQGTSPLHF.

The chain has TRBV3-1 (or the pseudogene TRBV3-2) and TRBJ1-6; D is perhaps TRBD1 (5 bases). This CDR3 contains 15 residues. Germline loops: CDR1 LGHDT, CDR2 YNNKEL (reference sequence). V lost 1 base to trimming and J lost 6 bases, with 10 bases between them. Here the CDR3 reads CASSQAGPRNSPLHF. CDR3 nucleotides: TGTGCCAGCAGCCAAGCAGGGCCCCGTAATTCACCCCTCCACTTT.

Concerning this clone itself: Mismatch with germline at one junction end may stem from a read error. The rearrangement joins TRBV5-8 to TRBJ2-1; 9 bases fit TRBD2. The germline CDR1 and CDR2 sequences are SGHTS and YDEGEE. The CDR3 runs 15 residues. CDR3 residues: CASSLGTSAYNEQFF. For the CDR3, the DNA is TGTGCCAGCAGCTTGGGGACTAGCGCCTATAATGAGCAGTTCTTC. Looking up the rest from reference TRBV5-8 and TRBJ2-1 gives the full variable domain: EAGVTQSPTHLIKTRGQQATLRCSPISGHTSVYWYQQALGLGLQFLLWYDEGEERNRGNFPPRFSGRQFPNYSSELNVNALELEDSALYLCASSLGTSAYNEQFFGPGTRLTVL.

This clone was recorded only once. The rearrangement uses TRBV3-1 (or the pseudogene TRBV3-2) and TRBJ2-3; 11 bases map to TRBD2. This CDR3 region has 18 residues. Germline V gives CDR1 LGHDT, CDR2 YNNKEL (reference sequence). Trimming at V came to 2 bases and at J to 4 bases, leaving 11 bases not matched to a gene. CDR3 residues: CASSQYGALSGGADTQYF. The DNA of the CDR3 is TGTGCCAGCAGCCAATATGGAGCTCTTAGCGGGGGGGCAGATACGCAGTATTTT.

The chain joins TRBV19 to TRBJ2-7, with TRBD1 matching 9 bases. J lost 6 bases, V lost 5 bases, and 8 bases had no gene match. The CDR3 runs to 14 residues. Germline V gives CDR1 LNHDA, CDR2 SQIVND (reference sequence). The CDR3 nucleotides are TGTGCCAGTAGTGTGGGGACAGGGTTGACCGAGCAGTACTTC. It specifies CASSVGTGLTEQYF.

This chain joins TRBV6-6 and TRBJ1-5; a possible D gene is TRBD1 (5 bases). Trimming shortened V by 10 bases and J by 3 bases, and 13 bases separated the two germline ends. Per the germline V gene, CDR1 is MNHNY and CDR2 is SVGAGI (reference sequence). The CDR3 has 13 residues. The CDR3 loop is CATLRGFNQPQHF. The CDR3, as DNA: TGTGCCACACTACGGGGGTTCAATCAGCCCCAGCATTTT.